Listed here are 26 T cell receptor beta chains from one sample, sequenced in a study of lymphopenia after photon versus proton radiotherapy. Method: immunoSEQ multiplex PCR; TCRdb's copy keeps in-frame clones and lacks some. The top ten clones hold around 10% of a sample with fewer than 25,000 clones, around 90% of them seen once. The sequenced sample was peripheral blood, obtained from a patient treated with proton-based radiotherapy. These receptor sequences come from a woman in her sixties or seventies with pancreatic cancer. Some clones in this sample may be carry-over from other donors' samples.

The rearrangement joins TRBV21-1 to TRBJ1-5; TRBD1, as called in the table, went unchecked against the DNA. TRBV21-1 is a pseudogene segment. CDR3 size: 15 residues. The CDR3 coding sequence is TGTGCCAGCAGCAAAGACGGACAGGGGGTCCAGCCCCAGCATTTT. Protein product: CASSKDGQGVQPQHF.

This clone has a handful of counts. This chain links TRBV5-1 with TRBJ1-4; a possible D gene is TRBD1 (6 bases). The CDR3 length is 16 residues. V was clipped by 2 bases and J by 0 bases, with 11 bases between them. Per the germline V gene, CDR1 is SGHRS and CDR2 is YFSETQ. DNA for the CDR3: TGCGCCAGCAGCTTACAGGGTCATGCAACTAATGAAAAACTGTTTTTT. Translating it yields CASSLQGHATNEKLFF.

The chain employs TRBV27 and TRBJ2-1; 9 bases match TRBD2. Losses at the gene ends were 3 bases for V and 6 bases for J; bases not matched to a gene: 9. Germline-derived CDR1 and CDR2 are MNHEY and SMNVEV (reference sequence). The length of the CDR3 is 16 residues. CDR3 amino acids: CASSLRSLAGTNEQFF. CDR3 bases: TGTGCCAGCAGTTTGAGATCGCTAGCGGGAACCAATGAGCAGTTCTTC.

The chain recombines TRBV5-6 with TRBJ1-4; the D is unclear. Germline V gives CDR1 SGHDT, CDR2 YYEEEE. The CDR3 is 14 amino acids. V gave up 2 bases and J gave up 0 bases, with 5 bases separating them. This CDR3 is CASSFGTTNEKLFF. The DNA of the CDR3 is TGTGCCAGCAGCTTTGGAACAACTAATGAAAAACTGTTTTTT.

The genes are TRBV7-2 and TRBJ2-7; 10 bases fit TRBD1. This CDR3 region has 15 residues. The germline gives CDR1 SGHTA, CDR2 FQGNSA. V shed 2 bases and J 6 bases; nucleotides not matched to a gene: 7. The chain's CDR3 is CASSLSSGQGFEQYF. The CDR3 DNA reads TGTGCCAGCAGCTTAAGTTCGGGACAGGGGTTCGAGCAGTACTTC. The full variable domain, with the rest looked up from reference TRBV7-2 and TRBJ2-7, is GAGVSQSPSNKVTEKGKDVELRCDPISGHTALYWYRQSLGQGLEFLIYFQGNSAPDKSGLPSDRFSAERTGGSVSTLTIQRTQQEDSAVYLCASSLSSGQGFEQYFGPGTRLTVT.

This CDR3 reads CASSYSWGSQPQHF. The CDR3 DNA is TGTGCCAGCAGTTACTCGTGGGGATCTCAGCCCCAGCATTTT. The rearrangement joins TRBV6-6 to TRBJ1-5, with D unclear. The V gene's germline CDR1 is MNHNY and CDR2 SVGAGI (reference sequence). The CDR3 length is 14 residues. V was pared by 0 bases and J by 6 bases, with 9 bases between.

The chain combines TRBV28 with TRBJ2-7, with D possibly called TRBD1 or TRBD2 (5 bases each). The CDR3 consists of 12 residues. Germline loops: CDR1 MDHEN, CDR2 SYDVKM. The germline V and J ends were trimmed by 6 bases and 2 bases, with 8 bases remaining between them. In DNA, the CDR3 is TGTGCCAGCAGCTCGGGGCCCTACGAGCAGTACTTC. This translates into CASSSGPYEQYF.

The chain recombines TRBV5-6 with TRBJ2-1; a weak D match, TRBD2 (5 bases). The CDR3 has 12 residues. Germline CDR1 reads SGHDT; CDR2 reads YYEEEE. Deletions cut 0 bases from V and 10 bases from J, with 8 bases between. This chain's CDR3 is CASSLAEVEQFF. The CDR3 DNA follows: TGTGCCAGCAGCTTGGCGGAGGTCGAGCAGTTCTTC.

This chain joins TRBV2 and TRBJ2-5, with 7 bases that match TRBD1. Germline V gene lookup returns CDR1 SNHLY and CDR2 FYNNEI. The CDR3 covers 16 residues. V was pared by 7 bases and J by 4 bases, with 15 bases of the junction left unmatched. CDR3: CASNLAGGGFGETQYF. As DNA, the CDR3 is TGTGCCAGCAACTTGGCAGGGGGTGGATTTGGAGAGACCCAGTACTTC.

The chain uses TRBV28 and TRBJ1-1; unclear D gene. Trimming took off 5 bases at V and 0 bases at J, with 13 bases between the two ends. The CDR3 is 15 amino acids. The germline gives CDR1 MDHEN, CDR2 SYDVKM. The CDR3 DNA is TGTGCCAGCAGTCGACGGCCTCCAATGAACACTGAAGCTTTCTTT. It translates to CASSRRPPMNTEAFF.

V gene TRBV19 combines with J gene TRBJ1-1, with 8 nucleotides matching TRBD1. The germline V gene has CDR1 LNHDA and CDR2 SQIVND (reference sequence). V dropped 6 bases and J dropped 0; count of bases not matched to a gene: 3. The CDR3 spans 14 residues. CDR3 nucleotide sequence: TGTGCCAGTAGACCGGGACAGGTGAACACTGAAGCTTTCTTT. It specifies CASRPGQVNTEAFF.

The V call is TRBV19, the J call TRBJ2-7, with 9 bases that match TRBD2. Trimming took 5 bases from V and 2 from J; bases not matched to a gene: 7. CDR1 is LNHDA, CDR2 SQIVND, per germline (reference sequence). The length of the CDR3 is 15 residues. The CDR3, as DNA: TGTGCCAGTAGTTCACCGACTAGCGGAACCTACGAGCAGTACTTC. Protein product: CASSSPTSGTYEQYF.

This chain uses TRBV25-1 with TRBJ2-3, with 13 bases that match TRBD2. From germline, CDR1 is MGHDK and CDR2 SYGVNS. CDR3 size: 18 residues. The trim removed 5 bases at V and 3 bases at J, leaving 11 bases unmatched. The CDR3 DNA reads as TGTGCCAGCAGTCCCTCAGGGGGACTAGCGGGAAGGACAGATACGCAGTATTTT. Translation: CASSPSGGLAGRTDTQYF.

The CDR3 sequence is CASTPRQGDNSPLHF. DNA of the CDR3: TGTGCCAGCACCCCGAGACAGGGGGATAATTCACCCCTCCACTTT. The rearrangement joins TRBV27 to TRBJ1-6; 9 positions agree with TRBD1. V lost 7 bases and J lost 5; bases outside the gene matches: 6. CDR1 and CDR2 from the germline V gene are MNHEY and SMNVEV (reference sequence). This CDR3 spans 15 amino acids.

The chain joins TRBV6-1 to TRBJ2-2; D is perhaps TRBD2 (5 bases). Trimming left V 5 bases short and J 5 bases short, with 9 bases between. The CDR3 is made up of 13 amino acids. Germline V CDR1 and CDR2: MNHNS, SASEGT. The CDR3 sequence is CASSLDSTGELFF. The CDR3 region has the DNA TGTGCCAGCAGTCTGGACTCAACCGGGGAGCTGTTTTTT.

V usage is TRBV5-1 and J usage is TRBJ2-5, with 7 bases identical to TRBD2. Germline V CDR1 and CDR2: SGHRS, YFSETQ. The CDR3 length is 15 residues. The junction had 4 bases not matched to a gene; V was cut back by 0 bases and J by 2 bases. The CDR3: CASSLAAGVQETQYF. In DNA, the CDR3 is TGCGCCAGCAGCTTGGCCGCGGGAGTACAAGAGACCCAGTACTTC.

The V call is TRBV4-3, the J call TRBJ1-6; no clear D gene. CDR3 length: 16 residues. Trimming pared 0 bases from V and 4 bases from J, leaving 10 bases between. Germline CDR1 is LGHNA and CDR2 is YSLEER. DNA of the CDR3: TGCGCCAGCAGCCAAGATGCGGCAGCATATAATTCACCCCTCCACTTT. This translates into CASSQDAAAYNSPLHF.

CDR3 DNA sequence: TGTGCCAGCAGCTTAGGGACAGGCCAAGAGACCCAGTACTTC. This sequence encodes CASSLGTGQETQYF. The chain couples TRBV7-2 to TRBJ2-5, with TRBD1 matching 7 bases. The CDR3 contains 14 residues. Germline CDR1 is SGHTA and CDR2 is FQGNSA. Trimming cost V 1 base and J 1 base; bases outside gene matches: 0.

CDR3 residues: CASSLGTGPMNTEAFF. The CDR3 bases are TGTGCCAGCAGCTTGGGGACAGGGCCCATGAACACTGAAGCTTTCTTT. The V and J genes are TRBV7-9 and TRBJ1-1, with 9 bases matching TRBD1. The CDR3 spans 16 residues. The germline V gene encodes CDR1 SEHNR and CDR2 FQNEAQ (reference sequence). After removal of 3 bases from V and 0 bases from J, the junction contained 5 bases not matched to a gene.

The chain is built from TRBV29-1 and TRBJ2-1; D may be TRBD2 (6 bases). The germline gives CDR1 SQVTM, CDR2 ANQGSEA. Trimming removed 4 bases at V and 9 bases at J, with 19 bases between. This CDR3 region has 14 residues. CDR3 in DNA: TGCAGCGTTGGGGCGGGGCAGTCAAGGAGTGAGCAGTTCTTC. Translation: CSVGAGQSRSEQFF.

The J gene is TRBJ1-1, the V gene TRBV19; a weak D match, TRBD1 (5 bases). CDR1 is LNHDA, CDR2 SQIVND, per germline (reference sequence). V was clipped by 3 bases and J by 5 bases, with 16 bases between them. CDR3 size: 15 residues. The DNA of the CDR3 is TGTGCCAGTAGTATCCGGGGACCCGAATCTACTGAAGCTTTCTTT. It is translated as CASSIRGPESTEAFF.

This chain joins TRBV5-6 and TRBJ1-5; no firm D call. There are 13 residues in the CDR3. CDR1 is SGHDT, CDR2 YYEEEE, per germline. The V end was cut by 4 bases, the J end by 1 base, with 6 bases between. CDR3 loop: CASSRFSNQPQHF. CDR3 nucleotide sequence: TGTGCCAGCAGCAGGTTCAGCAATCAGCCCCAGCATTTT.

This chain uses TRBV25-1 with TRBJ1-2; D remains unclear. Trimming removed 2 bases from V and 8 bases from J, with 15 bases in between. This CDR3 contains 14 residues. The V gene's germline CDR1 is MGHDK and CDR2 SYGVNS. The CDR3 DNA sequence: TGTGCCAGCAGTGAAGTTGGTCCGGGCGGAGGCTACACCTTC. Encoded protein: CASSEVGPGGGYTF.

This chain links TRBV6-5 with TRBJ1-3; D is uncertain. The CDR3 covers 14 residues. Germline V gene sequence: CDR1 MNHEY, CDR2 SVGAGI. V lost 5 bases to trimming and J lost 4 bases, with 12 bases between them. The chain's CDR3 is CASSTDKRGNTIYF. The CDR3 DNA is TGTGCCAGCAGTACCGACAAAAGAGGAAACACCATATATTTT.

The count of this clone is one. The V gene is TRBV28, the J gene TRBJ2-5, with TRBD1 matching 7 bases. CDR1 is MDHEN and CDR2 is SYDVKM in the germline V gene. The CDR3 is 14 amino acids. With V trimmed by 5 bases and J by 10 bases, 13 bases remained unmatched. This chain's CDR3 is CASSPTDRHQDQYF. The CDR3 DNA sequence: TGTGCCAGCAGTCCCACGGACAGGCACCAAGACCAGTACTTC.

The CDR3 reads CASSPGLFTGELFF. The CDR3 region has the DNA TGTGCCAGTAGTCCAGGACTATTCACCGGGGAGCTGTTTTTT. The chain employs TRBV19 and TRBJ2-2; possible D gene TRBD2, 6 bases. Germline CDR1 is LNHDA and CDR2 is SQIVND (reference sequence). V shed 5 bases and J shed 4 bases, with 11 bases lying between them. The CDR3 sequence is 14 residues long.